Shown below are 32 T cell receptor beta chains from a single sample sequenced in a study of CD8+CD57+ T cells in acquired aplastic anemia. Researchers used genomic DNA as the template to profile TCR beta VDJ and CDR3. From the reads, TCRdb called clonotypes with MiXCR, one entry per CDR3 protein. The table lists 150,000 to 200,000 distinct CDR3 sequences, approximately 40% of them singletons, with 0.9% to 1.2% in the top ten. The sample taken for sequencing was sorted CD4+, CD8+, or CD8+CD57+ T cells (not recorded which) from PBMCs. The receptors shown here come from a human donor in good health.

This clonotype was counted ten times or more. V usage is TRBV11-1 and J usage is TRBJ1-2, with D tentatively TRBD1 (6 bases). Trimming stripped 1 base from V and 6 bases from J, with 18 bases between. Germline-derived CDR1 and CDR2 are SGHAT and FQDESV (reference sequence). The CDR3 has 16 amino acids. Written as DNA, the CDR3 is TGTGCCAGCAGCTTAGGCCTAGGATTGGGGGCCGATGGCTACACCTTC. Protein product: CASSLGLGLGADGYTF.

The table lists this clonotype with a few counts. The genes are TRBV6-5 and TRBJ1-1, with D possibly matching TRBD1 (5 bases). Trimming pared 3 bases from V and 2 bases from J, leaving 16 bases between. The CDR3 covers 16 residues. Germline lookup yields CDR1 MNHEY and CDR2 SVGAGI. CDR3 DNA: TGTGCCAGCAGTTATGGTGGGGCAGTTTTCAACACTGAAGCTTTCTTT. Translating it yields CASSYGGAVFNTEAFF.

The chain carries TRBV19 and TRBJ1-5; the match to TRBD1 covers 7 bases. Trimming cost V 10 bases and J 9 bases; bases outside gene matches: 9. The germline V gene encodes CDR1 LNHDA and CDR2 SQIVND (reference sequence). The CDR3 is 12 amino acids. Here the CDR3 reads CATRQGRAPQHF. DNA of the CDR3: TGTGCCACCCGACAGGGAAGGGCGCCCCAGCATTTT. Full variable domain (remainder filled in from reference TRBV19 and TRBJ1-5): DGGITQSPKYLFRKEGQNVTLSCEQNLNHDAMYWYRQDPGQGLRLIYYSQIVNDFQKGDIAEGYSVSREKKESFPLTVTSAQKNPTAFYLCATRQGRAPQHFGDGTRLSIL.

The CDR3 sequence: CASSDERVQPQHF. The CDR3 coding sequence is TGTGCCAGCAGTGATGAGCGGGTTCAGCCCCAGCATTTT. V gene TRBV6-1 combines with J gene TRBJ1-5; D call uncertain. The germline gives CDR1 MNHNS, CDR2 SASEGT. The CDR3 runs 13 residues. V was pared by 3 bases and J by 6 bases, with 9 bases between.

In the case of this clonotype: The conserved phenylalanine or tryptophan normally closing the CDR3 is absent here, so this likely arose from a read error. This CDR3 reads CASSQGTYYEQYL. CDR3 sequence (DNA): TGTGCCAGCAGCCAAGGCACGTACTACGAGCAGTACCTC. The chain has TRBV15 and TRBJ2-7; D not resolved. CDR1 LNHNV and CDR2 YYDKDF come from the germline V gene (reference sequence). The CDR3 has 13 amino acids.

With respect to this clonotype: No conserved phenylalanine or tryptophan ends this CDR3, so it is likely a read error. No DNA is shown, since the ends of the CDR3 on it are uncertain; the CDR3 is the one TCRdb lists. The chain carries TRBV2 and TRBJ2-1. CDR1 and CDR2 (germline): SNHLY, FYNNEI. The CDR3 length is 10 residues, termini included. The CDR3 spells CASNIRLILL.

This clonotype was recorded at least ten times. The chain joins TRBV29-1 to TRBJ2-1; 12 nucleotides line up with TRBD2. Per the germline V gene, CDR1 is SQVTM and CDR2 is ANQGSEA. The CDR3 length is 14 residues. V lost 4 bases to trimming and J lost 4 bases; unmatched junction nucleotides: 2. CDR3 DNA sequence: TGCAGCGTTGCCCTAGCGGGAGGGTACAATGAGCAGTTCTTC. Protein product: CSVALAGGYNEQFF.

This clonotype appeared many times. The rearrangement links TRBV19 to TRBJ2-7, with 12 positions matching TRBD2. The germline CDR1 and CDR2 sequences are LNHDA and SQIVND (reference sequence). The V segment lost 6 bases and the J segment 2 bases; nucleotides outside the gene matches: 8. CDR3 length: 16 residues. The DNA of the CDR3 is TGTGCCAGTAGCGACATCGGACTAGCGGGGACCTACGAGCAGTACTTC. Its protein product is CASSDIGLAGTYEQYF.

The V gene is TRBV7-8, the J gene TRBJ1-3; weak D call: TRBD1 (5 bases). Trimming cost V 1 base and J 1 base, with 11 bases left between them. CDR3 size: 16 residues. Per the germline V gene, CDR1 is SGHVS and CDR2 is FQNEAQ. CDR3 bases: TGTGCCAGCAGCTTAGGAACGGGGGGTTCTGGAAACACCATATATTTT. Protein: CASSLGTGGSGNTIYF.

Comment on this clonotype: This may stem from a read error, because a much larger clone lies one nucleotide away. The rearrangement links TRBV6-5 to TRBJ2-5; D is unclear. CDR1 is MNHEY, CDR2 SVGAGI, per germline. This CDR3 region has 13 residues. With 8 bases removed from V and 4 bases from J, the gap between germline ends came to 14 bases. DNA for the CDR3: TGTGCCAGCGGCGAAAGAGGTAGAGAGACCCAGTACTTC. Translated: CASGERGRETQYF.

In this sample, this clonotype turned up once. V gene TRBV2 combines with J gene TRBJ2-2; 10 nucleotides agree with TRBD1. Per germline, CDR1 SNHLY and CDR2 FYNNEI. V shed 7 bases, J shed 6 bases, and the junction held 11 bases outside the gene matches. The CDR3 is 16 residues long. CDR3 in amino acids: CASNAPGTGVAGELFF. The DNA of the CDR3 is TGTGCCAGCAACGCCCCCGGGACAGGGGTGGCCGGGGAGCTGTTTTTT.

This clonotype was seen at least ten times. The chain has TRBV7-9 and TRBJ1-2; D uncertain. Germline-derived CDR1 and CDR2 are SEHNR and FQNEAQ (reference sequence). V dropped 3 bases and J dropped 3 bases, with 5 bases sitting between them. This CDR3 is 12 amino acids long. The CDR3 DNA reads as TGTGCCAGCAGCTTGCGGGACTATGGCTACACCTTC. It translates to CASSLRDYGYTF.

A note on this clonotype: Given a much more abundant clone one base away, this may be a read error. This chain uses TRBV2 with TRBJ2-7, with a possible D match to TRBD1 (6 bases). Germline CDR1 reads SNHLY; CDR2 reads FYNNEI. The CDR3 has 16 amino acids. V shed 5 bases and J shed 0 bases, with 17 bases lying between them. The CDR3 DNA reads as TGTGCCAGCAGTTTAGAGGGGACATCCAGCTCCTACGAGCAGTACTTC. Encoded protein: CASSLEGTSSSYEQYF.

At least ten counts were recorded for this clonotype. V usage is TRBV12-3 or TRBV12-4 and J usage is TRBJ1-2; D is undetermined. The CDR3 runs 13 residues. Trimming removed 4 bases at V and 0 bases at J, with 6 bases between. The DNA of the CDR3 is TGTGCCAGCAGTTCGGGAGCTAACTATGGCTACACCTTC. Its protein product is CASSSGANYGYTF.

The sample holds a few counts of this clonotype. The rearrangement links TRBV6-1 to TRBJ1-5, with 7 positions matching TRBD1. Germline trimming cut 8 bases from V and 2 bases from J; bases unmatched to any gene: 9. The germline V gene encodes CDR1 MNHNS and CDR2 SASEGT. This CDR3 is 15 amino acids long. The CDR3 loop is CASGKTGDGNQPQHF. Here the CDR3 DNA reads TGTGCCAGCGGTAAAACAGGGGACGGCAATCAGCCCCAGCATTTT.

This clonotype was detected ten times or more. This chain connects TRBV20-1 to TRBJ1-1, with D unresolved. CDR3 length: 14 residues. From germline, CDR1 is DFQATT and CDR2 SNEGSKA (reference sequence). Trimming shortened V by 0 bases and J by 5 bases, and 13 bases separated the two germline ends. CDR3 in amino acids: CSARDPSSATEAFF. The CDR3 bases are TGCAGTGCTAGAGATCCTAGCTCTGCTACTGAAGCTTTCTTT.

There are a few counts of this clonotype. V and J are TRBV29-1 and TRBJ1-2; D unclear. V was cut by 3 bases and J by 4 bases, with 3 bases left in between. The germline V gene encodes CDR1 SQVTM and CDR2 ANQGSEA. This CDR3 contains 10 residues. The CDR3 loop reads CSVDSYGYTF. The CDR3 nucleotides read TGCAGCGTTGACAGCTATGGCTACACCTTC.

The chain uses TRBV7-2 and TRBJ2-1, with unresolved D. CDR1 SGHTA and CDR2 FQGNSA come from the germline V gene. Trimming cost V 6 bases and J 3 bases, with 6 bases left between them. The CDR3 loop spans 12 amino acids. The CDR3: CASSFNYNEQFF. The CDR3 DNA is TGTGCCAGCAGTTTTAACTACAATGAGCAGTTCTTC.

Ten or more counts support this clonotype. The chain combines TRBV5-1 with TRBJ1-1, with D hard to call. Deletions cut 2 bases from V and 1 base from J, with 6 bases between. This CDR3 comprises 13 residues. Per germline, CDR1 SGHRS and CDR2 YFSETQ. The CDR3 region is CASSFAENTEAFF. For the CDR3, the DNA is TGCGCCAGCAGCTTCGCAGAGAACACTGAAGCTTTCTTT.

The chain is built from TRBV29-1 and TRBJ2-7; a possible D gene is TRBD1 (6 bases). This CDR3 contains 13 residues. V shed 3 bases and J shed 5 bases, with 14 bases lying between them. The germline V gene has CDR1 SQVTM and CDR2 ANQGSEA. CDR3 region: CSVDWGLGDEQYF. As DNA, the CDR3 is TGCAGCGTTGATTGGGGGCTCGGGGACGAGCAGTACTTC.

The V gene is TRBV20-1, the J gene TRBJ2-5, with 10 bases identical to TRBD2. Germline CDR1 is DFQATT and CDR2 is SNEGSKA (reference sequence). CDR3 size: 14 residues. Unmatched junction bases numbered 8, after V lost 5 bases and J lost 5 bases. CDR3: CSAYPAGGPETQYF. The CDR3 nucleotides read TGCAGTGCTTACCCAGCGGGAGGGCCGGAGACCCAGTACTTC.

The chain joins TRBV6-5 to TRBJ2-3, with 7 bases matching TRBD2. Trimming cost V 4 bases and J 1 base; bases outside gene matches: 8. CDR1 MNHEY and CDR2 SVGAGI come from the germline V gene. This CDR3 spans 16 amino acids. The CDR3 spells CASSWSGTRGTDTQYF. CDR3 nucleotides: TGTGCCAGCAGTTGGAGCGGGACGCGGGGCACAGATACGCAGTATTTT.

This clonotype has a count of ten or more. This chain uses TRBV4-2 with TRBJ2-7; 13 bases agree with TRBD2. The V gene's germline CDR1 is LGHNA and CDR2 YNFKEQ. The CDR3 contains 18 residues. J gave up 0 bases and V 0 bases, and 5 bases lay outside the gene matches. Written as DNA, the CDR3 is TGTGCCAGCAGCCAAGATCGGGGACTAGCGGGAAGCTCCTACGAGCAGTACTTC. Residues: CASSQDRGLAGSSYEQYF.

Note on this clonotype: Given the absence of the conserved phenylalanine or tryptophan at the CDR3 end, a read error is likely. It is unclear where the CDR3 begins or ends on the DNA, so no DNA is shown, and the CDR3 is as TCRdb lists it. This chain links TRBV2 with TRBJ1-1; TRBD1, the table's D call, was not compared with the DNA. With termini counted, the CDR3 has 11 amino acids. Germline CDR1 reads SNHLY; CDR2 reads FYNNEI. CDR3 in amino acids: CASSGGLEASI.

This clonotype was found many times. The chain uses TRBV18 and TRBJ1-2; D call uncertain. Germline CDR1 KGHSH, CDR2 LQKENI. The germline V and J ends were trimmed by 0 bases and 2 bases, with 4 bases remaining between them. This CDR3 spans 13 amino acids. CDR3 bases: TGTGCCAGCTCACCACCAGGGAACTATGGCTACACCTTC. Protein sequence: CASSPPGNYGYTF.

This chain uses TRBV24-1 with TRBJ1-1; 11 positions match TRBD1. The CDR3 extends over 15 amino acids. V lost 2 bases to trimming and J lost 8 bases; unmatched junction nucleotides: 6. Germline lookup yields CDR1 KGHDR and CDR2 SFDVKD. The CDR3 DNA follows: TGTGCCACCAGTGATTCCGGACAGGGGGCAAGAGAAGCTTTCTTT. Its translation is CATSDSGQGAREAFF.

Ten or more counts support this clonotype. The rearrangement joins TRBV2 to TRBJ1-3; no definite D call. Germline loops: CDR1 SNHLY, CDR2 FYNNEI. Trimming stripped 5 bases from V and 0 bases from J, with 8 bases between. CDR3 length: 14 amino acids. The CDR3 DNA reads TGTGCCAGCAGTCGACAAACCTCTGGAAACACCATATATTTT. It is translated as CASSRQTSGNTIYF.

This clonotype has a count of ten or more. The chain uses TRBV14 and TRBJ2-3; D may match TRBD1 or TRBD2 (5 bases each). V lost 3 bases to trimming and J lost 6 bases, with 7 bases between them. The CDR3 has 12 residues. In germline, CDR1 is SGHDN, CDR2 FVKESK. The CDR3 region has the DNA TGTGCCAGCAGCCATTGGGGGGATACGCAGTATTTT. This encodes CASSHWGDTQYF.

The gene calls are TRBV20-1 and TRBJ2-7; TRBD1 matches at 9 bases. J was trimmed by 5 bases and V by 4 bases; bases with no gene match: 6. The CDR3 is 13 amino acids. In germline, CDR1 is DFQATT, CDR2 SNEGSKA (reference sequence). The CDR3 DNA sequence: TGCAGTGCTACCGGGACAGGGTCCCACGAGCAGTACTTC. Protein: CSATGTGSHEQYF.

Concerning this clonotype: This may stem from a read error, because a much larger clone lies one nucleotide away. CDR3 amino acids: CASSLGSNIGELFF. The CDR3 nucleotides read TGCGCCAGCAGCTTGGGGTCGAACATCGGGGAGCTGTTTTTT. The V call is TRBV5-1, the J call TRBJ2-2; D is undetermined. Germline CDR1 is SGHRS and CDR2 is YFSETQ. The CDR3 consists of 14 residues.

This clonotype has at least ten counts. The rearrangement links TRBV7-9 to TRBJ2-5, with TRBD1 identical over 11 bases. This CDR3 contains 14 residues. Germline CDR1 SEHNR, CDR2 FQNEAQ (reference sequence). Losses at the gene ends were 5 bases for V and 4 bases for J; bases not matched to a gene: 3. The CDR3 coding sequence is TGTGCCAGCAGCCCCGGGACAGGGGGAGAGACCCAGTACTTC. This encodes CASSPGTGGETQYF.

This clonotype was counted between two and nine times. J is TRBJ2-7 and V is TRBV5-5; perhaps TRBD1 as D (6 bases). Germline V gene lookup returns CDR1 SGHKS and CDR2 YYEKEE (reference sequence). The CDR3 has 14 amino acids. Trimming left V 0 bases short and J 2 bases short, with 9 bases between. DNA of the CDR3: TGTGCCAGCAGCTTGGGACAGGTGGCCTACGAGCAGTACTTC. This encodes CASSLGQVAYEQYF. Full variable domain (missing parts from reference TRBV5-5 and TRBJ2-7): DAGVTQSPTHLIKTRGQQVTLRCSPISGHKSVSWYQQVLGQGPQFIFQYYEKEERGRGNFPDRFSARQFPNYSSELNVNALLLGDSALYLCASSLGQVAYEQYFGPGTRLTVT.